This T cell receptor (beta chain) was sequenced for a study of identical twins. Regarding this clonotype: The antigen remains unidentified.

TCRdb independently ran MiXCR on the 5' RACE reads; one entry per CDR3 protein. The table shows more than 400,000 distinct CDR3 sequences, with about 15% occurring only once. Study-wide findings and caveats: Out-of-frame alpha sequences shared between twins exhibited an excess of low generation probability.

The CDR3 consists of 14 residues. The V end was cut by 3 bases, the J end by 3 bases, with 15 bases between. Germline values: CDR1 DFQATT, CDR2 SNEGSKA (reference sequence). The data also belong to a second study, concerning yellow fever vaccine responses in identical twins. From that report: After vaccination, twins' T cell response reportedly seemed partly convergent, partly personalized.

The V gene is TRBV20-1, the J gene TRBJ2-7; D is perhaps TRBD1 (5 bases). Sample: CD4+ T cells sorted from blood. The source is a woman younger than 30 in good health. CDR3 region: CSASRGGGYYEQYF. CDR3 DNA: TGCAGTGCTAGTAGGGGTGGCGGCTACTACGAGCAGTACTTC.